One and the same sample provided the 3 T cell receptor beta chains below, sequenced in a study of sequential checkpoint blockade in melanoma. The treatment: randomized to nivolumab then ipilimumab (arm A) or the reverse (arm B). Generated by immunoSEQ multiplex PCR, the TCRdb table keeps only in-frame clones and is missing some. Here the sample spans approximately 13,000 clones, around 48% being singletons. The source material was CD8+ T cells sorted from blood (inferred from file names), sampled from a patient given nivolumab and ipilimumab in sequence. The source of these receptors is a human donor with melanoma.

This chain uses TRBV18 with TRBJ2-3; TRBD1 agrees at 9 bases. The V gene end was trimmed by 5 bases and the J gene end by 6 bases; junction bases not matched to a gene: 12. The CDR3 totals 16 residues. The germline V gene has CDR1 KGHSH and CDR2 LQKENI. The CDR3 nucleotides are TGTGCCAGCTCAGACATCCGGGACAGGGATCTTGATACGCAGTATTTT. Amino acids: CASSDIRDRDLDTQYF. The full variable domain, with the rest looked up from reference TRBV18 and TRBJ2-3, is NAGVMQNPRHLVRRRGQEARLRCSPMKGHSHVYWYRQLPEEGLKFMVYLQKENIIDESGMPKERFSAEFPKEGPSILRIQQVVRGDSAAYFCASSDIRDRDLDTQYFGPGTRLTVL.

There are a few counts of this clone. The chain links TRBV7-6 to TRBJ2-5; unclear D gene. The V gene lost 1 base and the J gene lost 5 bases, with 11 bases spanning the gap. Germline-derived CDR1 and CDR2 are SGHVS and FNYEAQ. The CDR3 has 14 amino acids. In nucleotides, the CDR3 is TGTGCCAGCAGCTTAGAAGGTAGCTTTGAGACCCAGTACTTC. It encodes CASSLEGSFETQYF.

This clone came up once. V and J are TRBV19 and TRBJ1-2; D is unresolved. Germline CDR1 reads LNHDA; CDR2 reads SQIVND (reference sequence). The CDR3 length is 11 residues. The ends were cut back, 10 bases at V and 10 bases at J, with 16 bases in the middle. The CDR3 sequence: CATEVAATYTF. DNA for the CDR3: TGTGCCACCGAGGTGGCAGCCACCTACACCTTC.